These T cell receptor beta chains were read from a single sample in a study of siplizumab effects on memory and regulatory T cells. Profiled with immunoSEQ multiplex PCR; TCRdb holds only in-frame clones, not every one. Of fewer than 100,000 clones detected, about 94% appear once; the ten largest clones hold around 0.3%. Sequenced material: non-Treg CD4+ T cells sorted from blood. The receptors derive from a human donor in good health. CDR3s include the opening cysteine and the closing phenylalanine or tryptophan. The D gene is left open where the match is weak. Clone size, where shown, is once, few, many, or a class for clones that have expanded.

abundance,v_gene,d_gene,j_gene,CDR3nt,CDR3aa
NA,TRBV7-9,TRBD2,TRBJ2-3,TGTGCCAGCAGCTTCTTTACTAGCGGTGCAACAGATACGCAGTATTTT,CASSFFTSGATDTQYF
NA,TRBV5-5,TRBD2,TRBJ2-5,TGTGCCAGCAGCTTCGTTAGCGGGGGGGCCCAGGGGACCCAGTACTTC,CASSFVSGGAQGTQYF
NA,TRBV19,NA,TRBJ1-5,TGTGCCAGTAGTGGAGGACGGACCCTCAATCAGCCCCAGCATTTT,CASSGGRTLNQPQHF
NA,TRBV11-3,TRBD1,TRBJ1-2,TGTGCCAGCAGCTTAGATCGGACAGGGAAGAAGGCTAACTATGGCTACACCTTC,CASSLDRTGKKANYGYTF
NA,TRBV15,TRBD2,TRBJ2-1,TGTGCCACCAGGTCGGATCTTAGCGGGAGTTGGGGCAATGAGCAGTTCTTC,CATRSDLSGSWGNEQFF
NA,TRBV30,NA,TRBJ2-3,TGTGCCTGGAGTGTCTGGGCAGATACGCAGTATTTT,CAWSVWADTQYF
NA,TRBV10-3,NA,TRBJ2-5,TGTGCCATCAGTGAGTCGAGACTAGGTTATGAGACCCAGTACTTC,CAISESRLGYETQYF
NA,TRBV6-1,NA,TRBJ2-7,TGTGCCAGCTCCCCCTTGACCAAATCCTACGAGCAGTACTTC,CASSPLTKSYEQYF
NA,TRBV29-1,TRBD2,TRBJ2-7,TGCAGCGTTGTGCAGACTAGCGGGACCCGGGGCGGCGAGCAGTACTTC,CSVVQTSGTRGGEQYF
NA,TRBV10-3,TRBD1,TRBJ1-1,TGTGCCATCAGTGAGGACAGGGCGGGCGCTGAAGCTTTCTTT,CAISEDRAGAEAFF
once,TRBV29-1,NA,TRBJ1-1,TGCAGCGCCCGGGTGGGAGGTCCCACTGAAGCTTTCTTT,CSARVGGPTEAFF
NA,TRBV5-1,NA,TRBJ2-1,TGCGCCAGCAGTTCCGACCACAACAATGAGCAGTTCTTC,CASSSDHNNEQFF
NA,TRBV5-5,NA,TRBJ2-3,TGTGCCAGCAGCCCGGGTGATACGCAGTATTTT,CASSPGDTQYF
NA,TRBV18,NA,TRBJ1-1,TGTGCCAGCTCACCACCGGGGAAAAACACTGAAGCTTTCTTT,CASSPPGKNTEAFF
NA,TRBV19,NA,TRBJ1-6,TGTGCCAGTAGTTTAGGGACCGATTCACCCCTCCACTTT,CASSLGTDSPLHF
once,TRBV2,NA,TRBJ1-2,TGTGCCAGCAGTGCCCGGGGGGGGGATGGCTACACCTTC,CASSARGGDGYTF
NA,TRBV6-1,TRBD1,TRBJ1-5,TGTGCCAGCAAGTTTGGGACAGATAGCAATCAGCCCCAGCATTTT,CASKFGTDSNQPQHF
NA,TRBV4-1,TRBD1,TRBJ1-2,TGCGCCAGCAGCCAGAACCTCGGACAGGGACCTAACTATGGCTACACCTTC,CASSQNLGQGPNYGYTF
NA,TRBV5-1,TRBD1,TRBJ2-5,TGCGCCAGCAGTTTGGGACAGACACTCCAAGAGACCCAGTACTTC,CASSLGQTLQETQYF
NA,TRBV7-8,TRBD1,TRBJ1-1,TGTGCCAGCAGCCCCAGAACCGGACAGGGGGGGAACACTGAAGCTTTCTTT,CASSPRTGQGGNTEAFF
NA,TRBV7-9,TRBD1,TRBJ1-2,TGTGCCAGCAGCTCGTCACAGGGGGCTAACTATGGCTACACCTTC,CASSSSQGANYGYTF
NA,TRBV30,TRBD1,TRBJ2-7,TGTGCCTGGGGAGGACAGGAAAGCTCCTACGAGCAGTACTTC,CAWGGQESSYEQYF